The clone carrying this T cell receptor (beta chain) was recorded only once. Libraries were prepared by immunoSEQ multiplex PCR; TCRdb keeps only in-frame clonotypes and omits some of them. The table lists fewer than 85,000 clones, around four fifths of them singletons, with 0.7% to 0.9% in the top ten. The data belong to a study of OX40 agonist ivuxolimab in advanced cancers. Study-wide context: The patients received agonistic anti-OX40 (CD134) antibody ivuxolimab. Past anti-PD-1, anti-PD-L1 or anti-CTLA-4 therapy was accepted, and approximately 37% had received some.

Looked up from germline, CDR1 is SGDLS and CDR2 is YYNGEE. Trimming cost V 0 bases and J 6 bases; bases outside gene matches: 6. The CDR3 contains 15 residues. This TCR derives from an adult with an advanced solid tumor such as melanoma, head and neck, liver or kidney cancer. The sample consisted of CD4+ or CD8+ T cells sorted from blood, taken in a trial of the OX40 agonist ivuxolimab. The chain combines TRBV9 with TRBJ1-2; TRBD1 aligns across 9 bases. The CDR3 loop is CASSVDPTGGDGYTF. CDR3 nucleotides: TGTGCCAGCAGCGTAGATCCAACAGGGGGCGATGGCTACACCTTC.